These 15 T cell receptor beta chains were all obtained from the same sample, sequenced in a study of blood T cells in healthy people across ages. Sample-barcoded 5' priming and a J-beta primer mix drove a second PCR of roughly 6 to 12 cycles. TCRdb independently ran MiXCR on the 5' RACE reads; one entry per CDR3 protein. The sample shows fewer than 800,000 distinct CDR3 sequences, around 21% of them seen only once. Source material: blood. The receptors derive from a man in his sixties or seventies in good health.

This clonotype was recorded a few times. The CDR3 DNA sequence: TGCGCCAGCAGCTTGAGCGAGACAGGATTCTCTGGGGCCAACGTCCTGACTTTC. Translating gives CASSLSETGFSGANVLTF. The chain recombines TRBV5-1 with TRBJ2-6; possibly TRBD1 for D (6 bases). Trimming took off 1 base at V and 0 bases at J, with 14 bases between the two ends. The CDR3 sequence is 18 residues long. CDR1 and CDR2 (germline): SGHRS, YFSETQ.

In its sample, this clonotype was seen a few times. CDR3 amino acids: CASSPLEERSYEQYF. Written as DNA, the CDR3 is TGTGCCAGCAGCCCCCTTGAGGAGAGATCCTACGAGCAGTACTTC. The chain combines TRBV6-2 or TRBV6-3 with TRBJ2-7, with D unclear. This CDR3 is built from 15 residues. Trimming pared 6 bases from V and 1 base from J, leaving 16 bases between. Germline CDR1 reads MNHEY; CDR2 reads SVGEGT.

This clonotype was observed a single time. The chain is built from TRBV7-2 and TRBJ2-5, with D tentatively TRBD1 (6 bases). CDR1 and CDR2 from the germline V gene are SGHTA and FQGNSA. The CDR3 totals 13 residues. V lost 3 bases and J 6 bases, leaving 11 bases between the germline ends. The chain's CDR3 is CASSLTGTKTQYF. The DNA of the CDR3 is TGTGCCAGCAGCTTGACCGGGACAAAGACCCAGTACTTC.

This chain connects TRBV3-1 to TRBJ2-5; TRBD2 agrees at 9 bases. This CDR3 comprises 16 residues. The V segment lost 0 bases and the J segment 6 bases; nucleotides outside the gene matches: 8. CDR1 and CDR2 (germline): LGHDT, YNNKEL (reference sequence). CDR3 protein: CASSQDIGAGGKTQYF. CDR3 DNA: TGTGCCAGCAGCCAAGATATTGGAGCGGGAGGCAAGACCCAGTACTTC.

This chain connects TRBV6-2 or TRBV6-3 to TRBJ1-4, with no clear D. Trimming took off 2 bases at V and 1 base at J, with 11 bases between the two ends. This CDR3 spans 16 amino acids. Germline CDR1 MNHEY, CDR2 SVGEGT. CDR3 bases: TGTGCCAGCAGTTACCACCCAGGTTTAACTAATGAAAAACTGTTTTTT. As protein: CASSYHPGLTNEKLFF.

This clonotype was detected a few times. The chain links TRBV5-5 to TRBJ2-3; D might be TRBD1 or TRBD2, each matching 5 bases. The CDR3 contains 15 residues. The germline V and J ends were trimmed by 3 bases and 6 bases, with 17 bases remaining between them. The V gene's germline CDR1 is SGHKS and CDR2 YYEKEE (reference sequence). The CDR3 sequence is CASSSEGTEWDTQYF. The CDR3 DNA is TGTGCCAGCAGCTCGGAAGGGACGGAATGGGATACGCAGTATTTT.

This chain's CDR3 is CASSLFGQRYEQYF. The CDR3 DNA reads TGTGCCAGCAGTTTATTTGGACAGCGTTACGAGCAGTACTTC. The rearrangement joins TRBV28 to TRBJ2-5; D might be TRBD1 (6 bases). The J call may be mistaken, given a closer DNA end match to TRBJ2-7. CDR3 length: 14 amino acids. Germline lookup yields CDR1 MDHEN and CDR2 SYDVKM.

This clonotype has more than one count but fewer than ten. The chain links TRBV20-1 to TRBJ2-4, with a possible D match to TRBD2 (6 bases). Per the germline V gene, CDR1 is DFQATT and CDR2 is SNEGSKA (reference sequence). The CDR3 is 14 residues long. Trimming cost V 6 bases and J 7 bases, with 19 bases left between them. The CDR3 protein is CSAFSGHETNIQYF. The CDR3 DNA follows: TGCAGTGCCTTTAGCGGCCACGAAACGAACATTCAGTACTTC.

This sequence joins TRBV10-3 and TRBJ2-2; no reliable D call. The germline gives CDR1 ENHRY, CDR2 SYGVKD. Deletions cut 2 bases from V and 8 bases from J, with 9 bases between. The CDR3 consists of 13 residues. The CDR3 protein is CAISEASRGELFF. Here the CDR3 DNA reads TGTGCCATCAGTGAGGCGTCGAGAGGGGAGCTGTTTTTT.

This clonotype was counted only a few times. The V call is TRBV4-1, the J call TRBJ2-5; 7 bases are shared with TRBD2. The DNA matches TRBJ2-1 better at its end, which makes the J call doubtful. The germline CDR1 and CDR2 sequences are MGHRA and YSYEKL. This CDR3 comprises 15 residues. CDR3 coding DNA: TGCGCCAGCAGCCTAACCGGGACTAAAGCCGTTGAGCAGTTCTTC. It encodes CASSLTGTKAVEQFF.

The sample holds a few counts of this clonotype. Likely a read error: the CDR3 ends without its conserved phenylalanine or tryptophan. The chain uses TRBV29-1 and TRBJ1-1, with 9 bases that match TRBD1. V lost 8 bases, J lost 6 bases, and 10 bases stayed unmatched. Germline-derived CDR1 and CDR2 are SQVTM and ANQGSEA. The CDR3 consists of 13 residues. CDR3 sequence reads: CSIRGTGRAEAFL. Here the CDR3 DNA reads TGCAGCATCCGCGGGACAGGGCGCGCTGAAGCTTTCCTT.

The chain employs TRBV5-1 and TRBJ2-1, with D possibly being TRBD1 or TRBD2 (7 bases each). Trimming cost V 4 bases and J 7 bases, with 15 bases left between them. The CDR3 runs to 14 residues. Germline values: CDR1 SGHRS, CDR2 YFSETQ. CDR3 DNA sequence: TGCGCCAGCAGCACTCCGGGGGGACAGAATGAGCAGTTCTTC. It codes for CASSTPGGQNEQFF.

The genes are TRBV15 and TRBJ1-2; D gene ambiguous. This CDR3 has 12 residues. CDR1 and CDR2 (germline): LNHNV, YYDKDF (reference sequence). Trimming removed 0 bases at V and 7 bases at J, with 6 bases between. The CDR3: CATSREAGGYTF. CDR3 nucleotide sequence: TGTGCCACCAGCAGAGAAGCAGGTGGCTACACCTTC. The full variable domain, rest sourced from reference TRBV15 and TRBJ1-2, is DAMVIQNPRYQVTQFGKPVTLSCSQTLNHNVMYWYQQKSSQAPKLLFHYYDKDFNNEADTPDNFQSRRPNTSFCFLDIRSPGLGDTAMYLCATSREAGGYTFGSGTRLTVV.

This clonotype was seen at least ten times. The rearrangement joins TRBV28 to TRBJ2-5; TRBD2 aligns across 13 bases. This CDR3 comprises 16 residues. V shed 4 bases and J 2 bases; nucleotides not matched to a gene: 4. CDR1 and CDR2 from the germline V gene are MDHEN and SYDVKM. DNA of the CDR3: TGTGCCAGCAGTTCCGGACTAGCGGGAGAGCAAGAGACCCAGTACTTC. Translating it yields CASSSGLAGEQETQYF.

There are a few counts of this clonotype. CDR3 protein: CSFWGARGYTF. The DNA for the CDR3 is TGCAGCTTCTGGGGGGCACGTGGCTACACCTTC. The gene calls are TRBV29-1 and TRBJ1-2; TRBD1 might be the D (6 bases). V was pared by 8 bases and J by 7 bases, with 14 bases between. This CDR3 is 11 amino acids long. Germline V CDR1 and CDR2: SQVTM, ANQGSEA.